This is a list of T cell receptor beta chains from one sample in a study of cytomegalovirus exposure and HLA in healthy donors. Measured with immunoSEQ multiplex PCR; TCRdb has only the in-frame clones, and not every one. There are 100,000 to 150,000 clones in the sample; roughly four fifths occur only once, and roughly 5.9% lies in the top ten. The sequenced sample consisted of PBMCs. The receptors shown here come from a woman aged 40 to 50 in good health and CMV-seronegative. The CDR3 runs from the conserved cysteine through the conserved F or W. The D gene is left open where the match is weak. The size entry is marked missing in some rows and otherwise reads once, few, many or a size class.

j_call d_call clone_size v_call cdr3_nt cdr3_aa
TRBJ2-6 NA NA TRBV2 TGTGCCAGCAGACCCACAGGGACGGCGAACGTCCTGACTTTC CASRPTGTANVLTF
TRBJ2-7 TRBD2 NA TRBV19 TGTGCCAGTAGTATACAAGCGGGAGGCCCCAACGAGCAGTACTTC CASSIQAGGPNEQYF
TRBJ2-1 TRBD2 NA TRBV10-3 TGTGCCATCAGTCCCTCCCCGACGGGAGGGCCTTTGAATGAGCAGTTCTTC CAISPSPTGGPLNEQFF
TRBJ1-4 TRBD1 NA TRBV2 TGTGCCAGCAGTGCCTTAGACAGGGGGCCGTCAACTAATGAAAAACTGTTTTTT CASSALDRGPSTNEKLFF
TRBJ2-1 TRBD1 NA TRBV5-1 TGCGCCAGCCACCCCGGGGGACAGGAGGGGCCTGAGCAGTTCTTC CASHPGGQEGPEQFF
TRBJ2-1 TRBD2 NA TRBV27 TGTGCCAGCAGTTTAATAGCGGGATACAATGAGCAGTTCTTC CASSLIAGYNEQFF
TRBJ1-4 NA once TRBV5-6 TGTGCCAGCGCCACGGGTGGCGGCAAACTGTTTTTT CASATGGGKLFF
TRBJ2-3 TRBD2 NA TRBV7-2 TGTGCCAGCAGTTCACTAGCGGGAGGGGTGGATACGCAGTATTTT CASSSLAGGVDTQYF
TRBJ2-7 TRBD1 NA TRBV27 TGTGCCAGCAGTTTAGGTGGGACAGGATACTACGAGCAGTACTTC CASSLGGTGYYEQYF
TRBJ2-1 NA few TRBV5-4 TGTGCCAGCAGCTTGGGACAAGTCTCCTACAATGAGCAGTTCTTC CASSLGQVSYNEQFF
TRBJ1-1 NA few TRBV6-7 TGTGCCAGCAGTTATGATTTCAGGGTGAACACTGAAGCTTTCTTT CASSYDFRVNTEAFF
TRBJ2-7 NA NA TRBV4-2 TGTGCCAGCAGCCCGGCGGCTACCTTATCGGACGAGCAGTACTTC CASSPAATLSDEQYF
TRBJ1-1 NA NA TRBV13 TGTGCCAGCAGCTTAGGGGGGGGGACTGAAGCTTTCTTT CASSLGGGTEAFF
TRBJ2-7 TRBD1 NA TRBV19 TGTGCCAGCCTCGGGACAGAGATAGATAAGCAGTACTTC CASLGTEIDKQYF
TRBJ2-7 TRBD1 NA TRBV18 TGTGCCAGCTCACTATACCCGGGACAGGATTTCTCCGAGCAGTACTTC CASSLYPGQDFSEQYF
TRBJ2-1 NA NA TRBV14 TGTGCCAGCAGCCAATCCAGCGTGGGTAATGAGCAGTTCTTC CASSQSSVGNEQFF
TRBJ2-1 TRBD2 NA TRBV28 TGTGCCAGCAGTACTAGCGGGACTCCTTCCTACAATGAGCAGTTCTTC CASSTSGTPSYNEQFF
TRBJ2-6 NA NA TRBV5-8 TGTGCCAGCTACTCTGGGGCCAACGTCCTGACTTTC CASYSGANVLTF
TRBJ1-2 NA NA TRBV27 TGTGCCAGCAGCCCGCAAGCCAGGGGAGGCTACACCTTC CASSPQARGGYTF
TRBJ1-5 NA NA TRBV7-2 TGTGCCAGCAGCTTAGGTTGGGGAGGGCTGGCAAATCAGCCCCAGCATTTT CASSLGWGGLANQPQHF
TRBJ1-6 NA NA TRBV7-9 TGTGCCAGCAGCTCCCCTCGGGGAGGGTCTAACAATTCACCCCTCCACTTT CASSSPRGGSNNSPLHF
TRBJ2-1 TRBD2 NA TRBV6-1 TGTGCCAGCAGTGAAGGACTAGCGGGAGGCTATGAGCAGTTCTTC CASSEGLAGGYEQFF
TRBJ2-7 TRBD1 NA TRBV10-2 TGCGCCAGCAGACAGGGGGGTAGCGAGCAGTACTTC CASRQGGSEQYF
TRBJ2-1 TRBD2 NA TRBV29-1 TGCAGCGTTATCAGGACTAGCGGGGTAAATGAGCAGTTCTTC CSVIRTSGVNEQFF
TRBJ2-7 TRBD1 NA TRBV29-1 TGCAGCGTTGCCGGGGGACAGGGGGCCTACGAGCAGTACTTC CSVAGGQGAYEQYF
TRBJ2-1 NA NA TRBV11-1 TGTGCCAGCAGCTGGCCGGGGTACAATGAGCAGTTCTTC CASSWPGYNEQFF
TRBJ2-1 TRBD2 once TRBV27 TGTGCCAGCAGCCCTTTTAGCGGGAGGGCGGTGGGTGAGCAGTTCTTC CASSPFSGRAVGEQFF
TRBJ1-2 TRBD1 NA TRBV5-1 TGCGCCAGCAGCACGACAGGGCCCGGGTATGGCTACACCTTC CASSTTGPGYGYTF
TRBJ2-7 TRBD1 NA TRBV27 TGTGCCAGCAGTTGGAGGACAGGGCACGAGCAGTACTTC CASSWRTGHEQYF
TRBJ1-5 NA NA TRBV4-1 TGCGCCAGCAGCCAGGAGCCCGGTTGGCCCCAGCATTTT CASSQEPGWPQHF
TRBJ2-5 TRBD1 NA TRBV18 TGTGCCAGCTCAAAACAGGGGGCCCTCGGTGAGACCCAGTACTTC CASSKQGALGETQYF
TRBJ2-6 NA NA TRBV6-5 TGTGCCAGCAGCCTCCAGGGTTTTGTGGCCAACGTCCTGACTTTC CASSLQGFVANVLTF
TRBJ2-1 NA few TRBV5-1 TGCGCCAGCAGCAAGGAGGGTAGCTATGAGCAGTTCTTC CASSKEGSYEQFF
TRBJ2-3 TRBD2 few TRBV9 TGTGCCAGCAGCGTAGGGGGACTAGCGGGAGGCACAGATACGCAGTATTTT CASSVGGLAGGTDTQYF
TRBJ1-1 NA NA TRBV4-3 TGCGCCAGCAGCCAAGATTTTTCTACTGAAGCTTTCTTT CASSQDFSTEAFF
TRBJ2-7 TRBD1 NA TRBV6-6 TGTGCCACCGGGACAGGGGGCTACGAGCAGTACTTC CATGTGGYEQYF
TRBJ2-4 NA few TRBV2 TGTGCCAGCAGTGAGGAGGGTACGGACATTCAGTACTTC CASSEEGTDIQYF